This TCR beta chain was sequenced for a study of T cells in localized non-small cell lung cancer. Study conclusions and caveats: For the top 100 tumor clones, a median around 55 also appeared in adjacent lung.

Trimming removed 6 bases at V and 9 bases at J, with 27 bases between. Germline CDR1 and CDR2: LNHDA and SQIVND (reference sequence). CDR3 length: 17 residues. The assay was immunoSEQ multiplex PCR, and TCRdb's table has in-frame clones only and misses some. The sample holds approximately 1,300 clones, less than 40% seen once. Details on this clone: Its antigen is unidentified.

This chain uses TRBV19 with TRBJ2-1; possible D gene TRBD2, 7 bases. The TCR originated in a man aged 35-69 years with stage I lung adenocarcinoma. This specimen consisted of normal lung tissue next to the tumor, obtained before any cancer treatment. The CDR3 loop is CASSPRWGQAGATEQFF. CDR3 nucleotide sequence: TGTGCCAGTAGCCCCCGGTGGGGGCAGGCGGGAGCGACTGAGCAGTTCTTC.